The sequence of this T cell receptor beta chain was determined in a study of shared clonotypes between healthy human individuals. About the study: Sampling drew on donors who were a couple of women and a few men aged 18 to 49. Whole-study results and caveats: The small donor group covered limited genetic and exposure diversity. Only blood was sampled, and tissue TCR repertoires likely differ from blood ones.

The germline V gene encodes CDR1 MDHEN and CDR2 SYDVKM. V shed 5 bases and J shed 4 bases, with 6 bases lying between them. The CDR3 loop spans 12 amino acids. On this clone itself: Its antigen remains unidentified.

As processed by the authors: From ImmunoSEQ came sequences covering only the junction and carrying no quality scores, so filtering differed. Produced via immunoSEQ multiplex PCR; TCRdb's table is partial and in-frame only. The DNA gave D and trimming, while V, J and clone size come from that table. The sample has 490,000 or so clones, around 78% seen once; the top ten hold 10% to 15%. Material for sequencing was PBMCs. The chain has TRBV28 and TRBJ1-3; D call uncertain. This receptor was taken from a middle-aged woman in good health. Some clones in this sample may be carry-over from other donors' samples. This CDR3 reads CASSDPGNTIYF. As DNA, the CDR3 is TGTGCCAGCAGTGATCCCGGAAACACCATATATTTT.